One sample yielded the 12 T cell receptor beta chains listed below, sequenced in a study of shared clonotypes between healthy human individuals. TCRdb's table, derived via immunoSEQ multiplex PCR, lists solely in-frame clones and lacks some. Among about 1.1 million clones listed, approximately 77% were seen once. Sequencing was carried out using memory CD4+ T cells from PBMCs. The sample's subset: CD45RA-negative fraction. These receptors were obtained from a man in his late teens or twenties in good health. Some clones in this sample may be carry-over from other donors' samples.

The V and J genes are TRBV6-7 and TRBJ2-5; D unresolved. TRBV6-7 is classed as an ORF, of uncertain function. The CDR3 loop spans 11 amino acids. V was shortened by 4 bases and J by 3 bases, with 3 bases between the two germline ends. In DNA, the CDR3 is TGTGCCAGCAGTTTTAAAGAGACCCAGTACTTC. Translation gives CASSFKETQYF.

The genes are TRBV7-9 and TRBJ2-7; possible D gene TRBD2, 6 bases. Germline-derived CDR1 and CDR2 are SEHNR and FQNEAQ (reference sequence). Trimming took 3 bases from V and 0 from J, leaving 12 bases between them. The CDR3 has 15 residues. The CDR3 reads CASSFGTQSSYEQYF. The CDR3 DNA reads TGTGCCAGCAGCTTCGGGACTCAGAGCTCCTACGAGCAGTACTTC.

This rearrangement joins TRBV9 to TRBJ2-5; either TRBD1 or TRBD2 may fit D (5 bases each). With 0 bases removed from V and 2 bases from J, the gap between germline ends came to 14 bases. CDR3 length equals 16 residues. The germline V gene has CDR1 SGDLS and CDR2 YYNGEE. The CDR3 coding sequence is TGTGCCAGCAGCGTAGGGGCTAGCAGGGAACAAGAGACCCAGTACTTC. Translating it yields CASSVGASREQETQYF.

The chain recombines TRBV5-4 with TRBJ2-1; 15 nucleotides line up with TRBD2. This CDR3 contains 19 residues. J lost 0 bases, V lost 1 base, and 5 bases had no gene match. The germline gives CDR1 SGHNT, CDR2 YYREEE (reference sequence). The DNA of the CDR3 is TGTGCCAGCAGCTTGTACGGGACTAGCGGGGGGAGCTCCTACAATGAGCAGTTCTTC. Translation: CASSLYGTSGGSSYNEQFF.

This clone was counted once. The CDR3 here is CASSSNGGIRETQYF. CDR3 coding DNA: TGTGCCAGCAGTTCAAACGGGGGGATACGGGAGACCCAGTACTTC. The chain couples TRBV7-3 to TRBJ2-5; 7 bases are shared with TRBD2. Germline-derived CDR1 and CDR2 are SGHTA and FQGTGA. V gave up 6 bases and J gave up 5 bases; unmatched junction bases: 12. The CDR3 length is 15 residues.

The chain carries TRBV10-3 and TRBJ2-3; 8 bases fit TRBD1. V was clipped by 7 bases and J by 3 bases; unmatched bases: 6. The CDR3 has 14 residues. Germline CDR1 ENHRY, CDR2 SYGVKD. DNA of the CDR3: TGTGCCATCAAGGGAGACAGGGGAACAGATACGCAGTATTTT. Protein: CAIKGDRGTDTQYF.

The chain has TRBV5-1 and TRBJ2-2, with 10 bases that match TRBD2. The CDR3 runs to 18 residues. The junction had 9 bases not matched to a gene; V was cut back by 0 bases and J by 4 bases. The germline CDR1 and CDR2 sequences are SGHRS and YFSETQ. The CDR3 region is CASSLVPSGRGITGELFF. The CDR3 bases are TGCGCCAGCAGCTTGGTCCCTAGCGGGAGAGGTATCACCGGGGAGCTGTTTTTT.

The V gene is TRBV27, the J gene TRBJ2-3, with D perhaps matching TRBD2 (6 bases). The CDR3 is 15 residues long. V was clipped by 5 bases and J by 2 bases, with 14 bases between them. CDR1 and CDR2 (germline): MNHEY, SMNVEV (reference sequence). CDR3 protein: CASSPSGLHTDTQYF. DNA of the CDR3: TGTGCCAGCAGTCCTTCGGGACTCCACACAGATACGCAGTATTTT.

The rearrangement uses TRBV5-4 and TRBJ2-7; D is uncertain. CDR3 length: 13 amino acids. Germline V gene lookup returns CDR1 SGHNT and CDR2 YYREEE (reference sequence). V was cut by 4 bases and J by 0 bases, with 8 bases left in between. The CDR3 sequence: CASSRTDSYEQYF. CDR3 sequence (DNA): TGTGCCAGCAGCAGGACGGACTCCTACGAGCAGTACTTC.

The chain is built from TRBV28 and TRBJ1-1; a weak D match, TRBD1 (5 bases). Germline V CDR1 and CDR2: MDHEN, SYDVKM. There are 14 residues in the CDR3. Trimming cost V 4 bases and J 1 base, with 10 bases left between them. In nucleotides, the CDR3 is TGTGCCAGCAGTTCTGGGGGAAAGAACACTGAAGCTTTCTTT. This codes for CASSSGGKNTEAFF.

CDR3 sequence: CAISPTEYTEAFF. The CDR3 DNA reads as TGTGCCATCAGCCCGACAGAGTACACTGAAGCTTTCTTT. The chain links TRBV10-3 to TRBJ1-1; maybe TRBD1 (5 bases). V dropped 6 bases and J dropped 3 bases, with 11 bases sitting between them. The CDR3 runs to 13 residues. In germline, CDR1 is ENHRY, CDR2 SYGVKD.

Only a few counts were recorded for this clone. The rearrangement links TRBV7-9 to TRBJ1-1; TRBD1 might be the D (6 bases). The CDR3 runs to 13 residues. Germline values: CDR1 SEHNR, CDR2 FQNEAQ (reference sequence). With 4 bases removed from V and 1 base from J, the gap between germline ends came to 7 bases. CDR3 residues: CASSWTENTEAFF. As DNA, the CDR3 is TGTGCCAGCAGCTGGACAGAGAACACTGAAGCTTTCTTT.